This T cell receptor (beta chain) stems from a study of vaccination effects on CD4 cells after COVID-19. In the case of this clone: Its antigen is unknown.

Using immunoSEQ multiplex PCR, the repertoire was profiled, and TCRdb retains in-frame clones only, with some absent. Of 30,000 or so clones listed, roughly two thirds were seen once; the top ten hold around 28%. Antigen-specific CD4+ T cells were expanded with viral peptide pools in the ViraFEST assay before sequencing. Cells that had been cultured for less than 13 days were the source of isolated CD4+ T cells. Between the trimmed V and J ends, which lost 3 bases and 1 base, there was a span of 10 bases. This CDR3 has 15 amino acids. Per germline, CDR1 MGHDK and CDR2 SYGVNS. The chain has TRBV25-1 and TRBJ2-4; D is ambiguous. The origin of this receptor is a human donor who received a COVID-19 vaccine. This specimen consisted of CD4+ T cells from PBMCs cultured with HCoV-229E spike peptides, obtained before COVID-19 vaccination. CDR3 sequence reads: CASSDPYGAKNIQYF. In DNA, the CDR3 is TGTGCCAGCAGTGACCCGTATGGGGCCAAAAACATTCAGTACTTC. Drawing the rest from reference TRBV25-1 and TRBJ2-4, the complete variable domain is EADIYQTPRYLVIGTGKKITLECSQTMGHDKMYWYQQDPGMELHLIHYSYGVNSTEKGDLSSESTVSRIRTEHFPLTLESARPSHTSQYLCASSDPYGAKNIQYFGAGTRLSVL.